These 25 T cell receptor beta chains originate from one sample sequenced in a study of blood T cell repertoires in COVID-19. Here immunoSEQ multiplex PCR was the method, and the copy in TCRdb shows in-frame clones only, minus some. The sample holds roughly 350,000 clones, roughly 86% seen once. The sequenced sample was peripheral blood. The receptor source for this set is a woman in her seventies with COVID-19, enrolled during active disease.

The chain combines TRBV18 with TRBJ1-1; 7 positions match TRBD1. The V gene's germline CDR1 is KGHSH and CDR2 LQKENI. The CDR3 sequence is 14 residues long. V trimming: 6 bases; J trimming: 4 bases; junction bases outside the gene matches: 8. Written as DNA, the CDR3 is TGTGCCAGCTCGCTACAGGGGTTGGGCACTGAAGCTTTCTTT. Protein product: CASSLQGLGTEAFF. The full variable domain, in which reference TRBV18 and TRBJ1-1 provide the parts outside the CDR3, is NAGVMQNPRHLVRRRGQEARLRCSPMKGHSHVYWYRQLPEEGLKFMVYLQKENIIDESGMPKERFSAEFPKEGPSILRIQQVVRGDSAAYFCASSLQGLGTEAFFGQGTRLTVV.

The V and J genes are TRBV7-2 and TRBJ1-6; D gene ambiguous. The germline V gene has CDR1 SGHTA and CDR2 FQGNSA. CDR3 length equals 16 residues. The ends were cut back, 5 bases at V and 6 bases at J, with 17 bases in the middle. The CDR3 reads CASSPPRTQSNSPLHF. The CDR3 bases are TGTGCCAGCAGCCCCCCCCGGACTCAGTCTAATTCACCCCTCCACTTT.

The chain links TRBV30 to TRBJ2-3; 11 bases fit TRBD2. The germline CDR1 and CDR2 sequences are GTSNPN and SVGIG (reference sequence). The junction had 8 bases not matched to a gene; V was cut back by 5 bases and J by 4 bases. This CDR3 comprises 15 residues. The CDR3 DNA follows: TGTGCCTGGGATAGGGGACTAGCGGCCCCAGATACGCAGTATTTT. Its protein product is CAWDRGLAAPDTQYF.

J is TRBJ1-2 and V is TRBV18, with TRBD1 matching over 8 bases. The CDR3 is 13 amino acids. The germline V gene has CDR1 KGHSH and CDR2 LQKENI. The V gene end was trimmed by 3 bases and the J gene end by 7 bases; junction bases not matched to a gene: 4. This CDR3 reads CASSPGQEAGYTF. The CDR3 region has the DNA TGTGCCAGCTCACCGGGACAGGAGGCTGGCTACACCTTC.

This clone has only a few counts. This sequence joins TRBV5-1 and TRBJ1-1; D possibly corresponds to TRBD1 (5 bases). V was shortened by 3 bases and J by 6 bases, with 15 bases between the two germline ends. The CDR3 consists of 14 residues. Germline V gives CDR1 SGHRS, CDR2 YFSETQ. In nucleotides, the CDR3 is TGCGCCAGCAGCTATGGGGTCGCGGGGGCTGAAGCTTTCTTT. Protein sequence: CASSYGVAGAEAFF.

The V call is TRBV27, the J call TRBJ1-1; unclear D gene. Germline V gives CDR1 MNHEY, CDR2 SMNVEV (reference sequence). V dropped 6 bases and J dropped 7 bases, with 21 bases sitting between them. The CDR3 length is 15 residues. This chain's CDR3 is CASSPLKQSRGEAFF. CDR3 coding DNA: TGTGCCAGCAGCCCCCTCAAACAGAGCCGGGGTGAAGCTTTCTTT.

The V call is TRBV9, the J call TRBJ2-3; the D gene is possibly TRBD1 (5 bases). Looked up from germline, CDR1 is SGDLS and CDR2 is YYNGEE. V lost 0 bases to trimming and J lost 3 bases, with 14 bases between them. CDR3 size: 16 residues. The chain's CDR3 is CASSVEGHSHTDTQYF. CDR3 DNA: TGTGCCAGCAGCGTAGAGGGGCACAGTCATACAGATACGCAGTATTTT. Full variable domain (rest looked up from reference TRBV9 and TRBJ2-3): DSGVTQTPKHLITATGQRVTLRCSPRSGDLSVYWYQQSLDQGLQFLIQYYNGEERAKGNILERFSAQQFPDLHSELNLSSLELGDSALYFCASSVEGHSHTDTQYFGPGTRLTVL.

The V call is TRBV12-3 or TRBV12-4, the J call TRBJ2-4, with a tentative D call TRBD1 (5 bases). The V gene lost 5 bases and the J gene lost 6 bases, with 11 bases spanning the gap. The CDR3 contains 13 residues. The CDR3 loop is CASSDFRGNIQYF. The CDR3 coding sequence is TGTGCCAGCAGTGATTTTAGGGGAAACATTCAGTACTTC.

The V call is TRBV7-2, the J call TRBJ1-2; possible D gene TRBD1, 5 bases. Germline V gene lookup returns CDR1 SGHTA and CDR2 FQGNSA. V lost 5 bases to trimming and J lost 8 bases, with 15 bases between them. This CDR3 region has 13 residues. The CDR3 DNA reads TGTGCCAGCAGCGGAGAAGGGGCGTTGGGCTACACCTTC. Protein sequence: CASSGEGALGYTF.

This clone came up once. This rearrangement joins TRBV5-1 to TRBJ1-1; 7 nucleotides agree with TRBD1. Germline CDR1 and CDR2: SGHRS and YFSETQ. The CDR3 is made up of 13 amino acids. Trimming cost V 6 bases and J 1 base; bases outside gene matches: 3. The CDR3 coding sequence is TGCGCCAGCACGGGACAGCCGAACACTGAAGCTTTCTTT. This codes for CASTGQPNTEAFF.

This chain joins TRBV6-5 and TRBJ1-4, with D possibly being TRBD1 (5 bases). The V end was cut by 6 bases, the J end by 3 bases, with 11 bases between. This CDR3 region has 14 residues. Per the germline V gene, CDR1 is MNHEY and CDR2 is SVGAGI. CDR3 sequence: CASSLGVSNEKLFF. CDR3 bases: TGTGCCAGCAGCCTAGGGGTATCTAATGAAAAACTGTTTTTT.

With regard to this clone: The germline gene is not matched at one end of the junction; a read error may be the cause. This chain uses TRBV2 with TRBJ1-2; 9 bases line up with TRBD1. The CDR3 runs 15 residues. From germline, CDR1 is SNHLY and CDR2 FYNNEI. The CDR3 nucleotides are TGTGCCAGCAGTCAAGCCGGGACAGGGTTCTATGGCTACACCTTC. It is translated as CASSQAGTGFYGYTF.

This rearrangement joins TRBV2 to TRBJ1-2; D call uncertain. The CDR3 is made up of 12 amino acids. Trimming pared 2 bases from V and 8 bases from J, leaving 9 bases between. The germline CDR1 and CDR2 sequences are SNHLY and FYNNEI. The CDR3 reads CASSEMRGGYTF. The CDR3, as DNA: TGTGCCAGCAGTGAAATGAGAGGGGGCTACACCTTC.

The V gene is TRBV21-1, the J gene TRBJ2-3; the table's D call, TRBD2, has no DNA check behind it. TRBV21-1 is described as a pseudogene. CDR3 length: 17 residues. The CDR3 is CASSGIAGGRNTDTQYF. The CDR3 nucleotides read TGTGCCAGCAGCGGGATAGCGGGGGGCCGTAACACAGATACGCAGTATTTT.

With respect to this clone: A single base separates this from a much larger clone, so it may be a read error. The V gene is TRBV7-2, the J gene TRBJ1-2, with 8 bases fitting TRBD1. CDR3 length equals 12 residues. CDR1 is SGHTA and CDR2 is FQGNSA in the germline V gene. Trimming at V came to 5 bases and at J to 8 bases, leaving 4 bases not matched to a gene. In DNA, the CDR3 is TGTGCCAGCAGCCGGACAGGGTACGGCTACACCTTC. Translated: CASSRTGYGYTF.

The chain combines TRBV27 with TRBJ2-5; 9 nucleotides line up with TRBD2. The length of the CDR3 is 15 residues. Germline V gives CDR1 MNHEY, CDR2 SMNVEV (reference sequence). Losses at the gene ends were 4 bases for V and 1 base for J; bases not matched to a gene: 4. CDR3 in amino acids: CASSSLAGSQETQYF. The CDR3 DNA follows: TGTGCCAGCAGTTCCCTAGCGGGGAGCCAAGAGACCCAGTACTTC.

CDR3 DNA: TGTGCCAGTAGTGCGGACAGGGCGGGTACTGAAGCTTTCTTT. This gives the protein CASSADRAGTEAFF. The V gene is TRBV19, the J gene TRBJ1-1, with 8 bases identical to TRBD1. This CDR3 region has 14 residues. With 5 bases clipped from V and 5 bases from J, the junction kept 7 bases outside the gene matches. The germline V gene encodes CDR1 LNHDA and CDR2 SQIVND (reference sequence).

This clone was counted at least ten times. The genes are TRBV19 and TRBJ1-2; TRBD1 is a possible D gene (6 bases). V was clipped by 5 bases and J by 3 bases, with 13 bases between them. Germline V gene sequence: CDR1 LNHDA, CDR2 SQIVND (reference sequence). The CDR3 spans 14 residues. CDR3 sequence: CASSEGVFYYGYTF. CDR3 coding DNA: TGTGCCAGTAGTGAGGGGGTTTTCTACTATGGCTACACCTTC.

The chain employs TRBV27 and TRBJ2-7, with 9 bases that match TRBD1. CDR3 size: 14 residues. V lost 6 bases, J lost 2 bases, and 5 bases stayed unmatched. Looked up from germline, CDR1 is MNHEY and CDR2 is SMNVEV (reference sequence). In DNA, the CDR3 is TGTGCCAGCAGCCAGGACAGGGGTGCCTACGAGCAGTACTTC. Its protein product is CASSQDRGAYEQYF.

This clone was observed a few times. The genes are TRBV12-3 or TRBV12-4 and TRBJ1-5; D call uncertain. Trimming shortened V by 3 bases and J by 3 bases, and 6 bases separated the two germline ends. CDR3 size: 13 residues. The CDR3 protein is CASSLQFNQPQHF. The CDR3 nucleotides read TGTGCCAGCAGTTTGCAGTTCAATCAGCCCCAGCATTTT.

Notes on this clone: The sample has other DNA sequences that encode this CDR3 too. The chain is built from TRBV27 and TRBJ1-1; TRBD1 matches at 7 bases. The CDR3 is made up of 12 amino acids. Germline CDR1 MNHEY, CDR2 SMNVEV (reference sequence). J was trimmed by 4 bases and V by 5 bases; bases with no gene match: 1. This CDR3 is CASSQGGTEAFF. The CDR3 coding sequence is TGTGCCAGCAGTCAGGGGGGCACTGAAGCTTTCTTT.

This sequence joins TRBV6-2 or TRBV6-3 and TRBJ1-6, with TRBD1 identical over 7 bases. The CDR3 loop spans 15 amino acids. Germline V gene lookup returns CDR1 MNHEY and CDR2 SVGEGT. With 6 bases clipped from V and 9 bases from J, the junction kept 11 bases outside the gene matches. The CDR3 spells CASSPPYGQASPLHF. The CDR3 DNA follows: TGTGCCAGCAGCCCACCCTACGGACAGGCTTCACCCCTCCACTTT.

CDR3 nucleotide sequence: TGTGCCAGCAGCCCACCGGGACAGGGGCTAGACGGGGAGCTGTTTTTT. It specifies CASSPPGQGLDGELFF. The chain has TRBV6-4 and TRBJ2-2, with TRBD1 matching over 10 bases. Germline CDR1 MRHNA, CDR2 SNTAGT. V shed 6 bases, J shed 7 bases, and the junction held 11 bases outside the gene matches. This CDR3 spans 16 amino acids.

The gene calls are TRBV2 and TRBJ1-5; 7 nucleotides line up with TRBD1. The CDR3 runs to 14 residues. The V gene's germline CDR1 is SNHLY and CDR2 FYNNEI. Trimming cost V 6 bases and J 6 bases; bases outside gene matches: 8. Written as DNA, the CDR3 is TGTGCCAGCAGGGAACAGGCAGGGGGTCAGCCCCAGCATTTT. Translating it yields CASREQAGGQPQHF.

This clone was seen only a few times. This chain links TRBV6-5 with TRBJ1-1; D gene unclear. The CDR3 is 14 amino acids. CDR1 is MNHEY and CDR2 is SVGAGI in the germline V gene. Trimming took 6 bases from V and 1 from J, leaving 12 bases between them. This CDR3 reads CASSPFSGNTEAFF. As DNA, the CDR3 is TGTGCCAGCAGCCCCTTCTCAGGGAACACTGAAGCTTTCTTT.